The subject of this entry is one T cell receptor (beta chain). Repertoires were generated with immunoSEQ multiplex PCR, while TCRdb's copy carries only in-frame clones and drops some. The data hold 45,000 to 50,000 clones, with around 89% observed a single time. The sorted conventional CD4+ T cells were CD25-low and CD127-high, with genomic DNA sequenced. The data derive from a study of regulatory and conventional T cells in RAG deficiency. Per germline, CDR1 SQVTM and CDR2 ANQGSEA. The V gene lost 6 bases and the J gene lost 3 bases, with 14 bases spanning the gap. This CDR3 is 13 amino acids long. A further study also used this sample, focusing on regulatory T cells. From that paper: Primers: 52 TRBV forward and 13 TRBJ reverse.

The sequenced sample was CD4+ effector T cells sorted from blood. The TCR was taken from a human donor in good health. The V call is TRBV29-1, the J call TRBJ1-1; TRBD1 is a possible D gene (5 bases). The CDR3, as DNA: TGCAGCGTCGGTTCCGGGGGGTACACTGAAGCTTTCTTT. It codes for CSVGSGGYTEAFF. Full variable domain (outside the CDR3, taken from reference TRBV29-1 and TRBJ1-1): SAVISQKPSRDICQRGTSLTIQCQVDSQVTMMFWYRQQPGQSLTLIATANQGSEATYESGFVIDKFPISRPNLTFSTLTVSNMSPEDSSIYLCSVGSGGYTEAFFGQGTRLTVV.